This is a list of T cell receptor beta chains from one sample in a study of blood T cell repertoires in COVID-19. Here immunoSEQ multiplex PCR was the method, and the copy in TCRdb shows in-frame clones only, minus some. The repertoire holds more than 200,000 clones, with around four fifths as singletons. The sequencing sample was made of peripheral blood. Receptors were obtained from a man in his sixties with acute or convalescent COVID-19. Both conserved end residues are part of each CDR3. Each record gives: V gene, clone size, D gene, J gene, CDR3 length, CDR3 protein, CDR3 DNA. D genes are given only for firm matches. Expanded clones are given a class, and other clones once, few, many or no size at all.

>TRBV10-3|NA|NA|TRBJ2-2|12
CAISTNTGELFF
TGTGCCATCAGCACTAACACCGGGGAGCTGTTTTTT
>TRBV18|NA|NA|TRBJ2-1|12
CASSAYEGEQFF
TGTGCCAGCTCAGCCTATGAGGGTGAGCAGTTCTTC
>TRBV6-1|NA|TRBD1|TRBJ2-5|16
CASSEFRTGGWETQYF
TGTGCCAGCAGTGAATTCAGGACAGGGGGCTGGGAGACCCAGTACTTC
>TRBV7-2|NA|NA|TRBJ2-5|16
CASSLGVSLYQETQYF
TGTGCCAGCAGCTTAGGAGTTAGCTTGTACCAAGAGACCCAGTACTTC
>TRBV6-5|few|NA|TRBJ2-2|14
CATGDPIDSGELFF
TGTGCCACAGGGGACCCGATCGATTCCGGGGAGCTGTTTTTT
>TRBV6-5|NA|TRBD1|TRBJ2-7|14
CASRPTGGSYEQYF
TGTGCCAGCAGGCCTACAGGGGGCTCCTACGAGCAGTACTTC
>TRBV18|NA|NA|TRBJ1-1|14
CASSILPGEAEAFF
TGTGCCAGCTCTATTCTTCCTGGGGAGGCTGAAGCTTTCTTT
>TRBV28|NA|TRBD1|TRBJ1-4|15
CASSLWDRSNEKLFF
TGTGCCAGCAGTTTATGGGACAGGAGTAATGAAAAACTGTTTTTT
>TRBV9|NA|TRBD2|TRBJ2-7|13
CASSVREGYEQYF
TGTGCCAGCAGCGTCCGGGAGGGCTACGAGCAGTACTTC
>TRBV7-6|NA|TRBD1|TRBJ1-2|14
CASNLRPGQKGVTF
TGTGCCAGCAACTTACGTCCGGGACAGAAAGGTGTGACCTTC
>TRBV7-2|NA|NA|TRBJ2-7|15
CASSLGNLGTYEQYF
TGTGCCAGCAGCTTAGGGAACCTAGGCACCTACGAGCAGTACTTC
>TRBV9|NA|NA|TRBJ2-7|15
CASSVVADPIGEQYF
TGTGCCAGCAGCGTAGTAGCGGATCCTATTGGCGAGCAGTACTTC
>TRBV5-6|NA|NA|TRBJ1-3|15
CASSPVQASGNTIYF
TGTGCCAGCAGCCCCGTACAGGCGTCTGGAAACACCATATATTTT
>TRBV27|NA|NA|TRBJ1-2|13
CASSPWTDYGYTF
TGTGCCAGCAGTCCATGGACAGACTATGGCTACACCTTC
>TRBV28|NA|TRBD2|TRBJ2-7|16
CASSSMAGTRWYEQYF
TGTGCCAGCAGTTCTATGGCCGGGACTAGGTGGTACGAGCAGTACTTC
>TRBV5-6|once|TRBD1|TRBJ2-2|15
CASSLQGALIGELFF
TGTGCCAGCAGCTTACAGGGGGCGTTGATCGGGGAGCTGTTTTTT
>TRBV18|once|NA|TRBJ2-6|20
CASSPLPRGQSWAGANVLTF
TGTGCCAGCTCACCATTGCCCCGAGGACAGAGTTGGGCTGGGGCCAACGTCCTGACTTTC
>TRBV19|NA|NA|TRBJ1-2|14
CASSPGGTPRGYTF
TGTGCCAGTAGTCCGGGGGGCACTCCGCGGGGCTACACCTTC
>TRBV27|NA|TRBD1|TRBJ2-7|14
CASSPPGQVYEQYF
TGTGCCAGCAGTCCACCGGGACAGGTCTACGAGCAGTACTTC
>TRBV6-5|NA|TRBD1|TRBJ1-2|15
CASGEPGQRTYGYTF
TGTGCCAGCGGAGAACCGGGACAGCGGACCTATGGCTACACCTTC
>TRBV30|NA|TRBD2|TRBJ2-1|16
CAWSFTSGDSYNEQFF
TGTGCCTGGAGTTTCACTAGCGGGGACTCCTACAATGAGCAGTTCTTC
>TRBV5-1|NA|TRBD2|TRBJ2-1|17
CASSSGRGAALYNEQFF
TGCGCCAGCAGCTCCGGGAGGGGGGCGGCTTTATACAATGAGCAGTTCTTC
>TRBV9|NA|NA|TRBJ1-4|16
CASSAGGRGSGEKLFF
TGTGCCAGCAGCGCCGGGGGGCGGGGAAGTGGTGAAAAACTGTTTTTT
>TRBV12-3/TRBV12-4|few|NA|TRBJ2-2|12
CASRRSLGELFF
TGTGCCAGCAGGCGCTCCCTCGGGGAGCTGTTTTTT
>TRBV14|NA|TRBD1|TRBJ1-1|14
CASSQRQGSTEAFF
TGTGCCAGCAGCCAACGACAGGGATCTACTGAAGCTTTCTTT
>TRBV7-9|NA|NA|TRBJ1-1|13
CASSYQVNTEAFF
TGTGCCAGCAGCTACCAGGTGAACACTGAAGCTTTCTTT
>TRBV6-5|NA|NA|TRBJ2-1|14
CASSSPSSYNEQFF
TGTGCCAGCAGTTCCCCTAGCTCCTACAATGAGCAGTTCTTC
>TRBV30|NA|NA|TRBJ1-6|11
CAWTHQSALHF
TGTGCCTGGACTCATCAATCGGCCCTCCACTTT
>TRBV9|NA|NA|TRBJ2-7|16
CASSVGGSRRGDEQYF
TGTGCCAGCAGCGTAGGTGGAAGTAGAAGGGGTGACGAGCAGTACTTC
>TRBV10-1|NA|NA|TRBJ2-6|15
CASSPGSSGANVLTF
TGCGCCAGCAGTCCCGGGTCCTCTGGGGCCAACGTCCTGACTTTC
>TRBV5-6|NA|TRBD2|TRBJ2-1|16
CASSLALAGDYNEQFF
TGTGCCAGCAGCTTGGCCCTAGCGGGAGACTACAATGAGCAGTTCTTC
>TRBV7-6|NA|NA|TRBJ1-4|15
CASSLDDSQGEKLFF
TGTGCCAGCAGCTTAGACGACAGCCAGGGAGAAAAACTGTTTTTT
>TRBV4-1|NA|NA|TRBJ2-3|16
CASSQVWDWSTDTQYF
TGCGCCAGCAGCCAAGTTTGGGACTGGAGCACAGATACGCAGTATTTT
>TRBV19|few|NA|TRBJ1-3|13
CASNPGTHNTIYF
TGTGCCAGTAACCCCGGGACACACAACACCATATATTTT
>TRBV19|NA|TRBD2|TRBJ2-3|17
CASSTQGLAKATDTQYF
TGTGCCAGTAGTACCCAGGGACTAGCGAAGGCCACAGATACGCAGTATTTT
>TRBV11-3|NA|TRBD2|TRBJ2-1|16
CASSSTGTSRNNEQFF
TGTGCCAGCAGCTCAACTGGGACTAGCCGGAACAATGAGCAGTTCTTC